These 27 T cell receptor beta chains came from one sample sequenced in a study of shared T cell receptors in the human thymus. The repertoire was sequenced with immunoSEQ multiplex PCR; TCRdb's copy has only in-frame clones and lacks some. Of more than 550,000 clones in the sample, 70% to 90% are singletons; the top ten hold 0.0095% to 0.013%. In addition, the sample was reused for a study of human thymus T cells.

Sequenced material: thymocytes. The receptors were gathered from a girl in the first two years of life with a congenital heart defect.

The rearrangement links TRBV10-2 to TRBJ1-2; D gene unclear. Trimming took off 6 bases at V and 0 bases at J, with 11 bases between the two ends. The length of the CDR3 is 14 residues. The germline V gene encodes CDR1 WSHSY and CDR2 SAAADI. The CDR3 DNA sequence: TGCGCCAGCAGCTCTGGGGAGGCTAACTATGGCTACACCTTC. Encoded protein: CASSSGEANYGYTF.

The V and J genes are TRBV7-9 and TRBJ1-1, with a tentative D call TRBD1 (5 bases). With 5 bases removed from V and 0 bases from J, the gap between germline ends came to 19 bases. Germline CDR1 reads SEHNR; CDR2 reads FQNEAQ (reference sequence). The CDR3 consists of 17 residues. CDR3 in DNA: TGTGCCAGCAGCCCACTGGGAAGGTGGGGCATGAACACTGAAGCTTTCTTT. Protein: CASSPLGRWGMNTEAFF.

The chain couples TRBV4-1 to TRBJ2-1, with 8 bases lining up with TRBD2. CDR1 and CDR2 from the germline V gene are MGHRA and YSYEKL. V lost 4 bases and J lost 8; bases outside the gene matches: 13. The CDR3 extends over 16 amino acids. The CDR3 nucleotides are TGCGCCAGCAGCCCCCGAAGGACGGGGGGGCCCCATGAGCAGTTCTTC. It translates to CASSPRRTGGPHEQFF.

The chain is built from TRBV5-1 and TRBJ1-2, with D maybe TRBD1 (6 bases). The length of the CDR3 is 16 residues. Germline-derived CDR1 and CDR2 are SGHRS and YFSETQ. Trimming removed 6 bases from V and 6 bases from J, with 24 bases in between. CDR3 bases: TGCGCCAGCAACTTATTCGCCCCAGGGGACCGGGATGGCTACACCTTC. It yields the protein CASNLFAPGDRDGYTF.

The genes are TRBV7-9 and TRBJ1-1; D is ambiguous. Germline-derived CDR1 and CDR2 are SEHNR and FQNEAQ (reference sequence). The CDR3 length is 15 residues. V gave up 1 base and J gave up 0 bases, with 9 bases separating them. This CDR3 is CASSLGTGMNTEAFF. The CDR3 region has the DNA TGTGCCAGCAGCTTAGGGACTGGAATGAACACTGAAGCTTTCTTT. The complete variable domain, with remaining parts taken from reference TRBV7-9 and TRBJ1-1, reads DTGVSQNPRHKITKRGQNVTFRCDPISEHNRLYWYRQTLGQGPEFLTYFQNEAQLEKSRLLSDRFSAERPKGSFSTLEIQRTEQGDSAMYLCASSLGTGMNTEAFFGQGTRLTVV.

The rearrangement links TRBV27 to TRBJ1-4, with D maybe TRBD1 (5 bases). The CDR3 extends over 15 amino acids. V lost 7 bases and J 4 bases, leaving 16 bases between the germline ends. Germline V gene data show CDR1 as MNHEY and CDR2 as SMNVEV (reference sequence). The CDR3 spells CASTSTRVHNEKLFF. CDR3 DNA: TGTGCCAGCACCTCCACCAGGGTGCATAATGAAAAACTGTTTTTT.

V is TRBV7-2 and J is TRBJ1-2; 7 nucleotides align to TRBD1. The length of the CDR3 is 15 residues. Germline CDR1 and CDR2: SGHTA and FQGNSA. Trimming took 5 bases from V and 2 from J; bases not matched to a gene: 8. CDR3 bases: TGTGCCAGCAGCCCATTGGACAGGCCCAACTATGGCTACACCTTC. Translated: CASSPLDRPNYGYTF.

The chain employs TRBV5-1 and TRBJ2-2, with TRBD2 matching 7 bases. CDR3 size: 16 residues. Germline V gives CDR1 SGHRS, CDR2 YFSETQ. V lost 4 bases and J lost 0; bases outside the gene matches: 6. The CDR3 protein is CASSDPAGANTGELFF. The CDR3 DNA reads as TGCGCCAGCAGCGATCCGGCGGGGGCGAACACCGGGGAGCTGTTTTTT.

This chain connects TRBV5-1 to TRBJ2-5; D not certain. Germline-derived CDR1 and CDR2 are SGHRS and YFSETQ. The CDR3 sequence is 13 residues long. Trimming cost V 1 base and J 5 bases, with 9 bases left between them. CDR3 bases: TGCGCCAGCAGCTTGAGTAGTTTTGAGACCCAGTACTTC. It yields the protein CASSLSSFETQYF.

The chain couples TRBV18 to TRBJ1-1; no clear D gene. The germline V gene has CDR1 KGHSH and CDR2 LQKENI. This CDR3 is 15 amino acids long. Trimming pared 1 base from V and 5 bases from J, leaving 14 bases between. Here the CDR3 DNA reads TGTGCCAGCTCACCACGTATACCGAGGGAGACTGAAGCTTTCTTT. It is translated as CASSPRIPRETEAFF.

The chain employs TRBV6-5 and TRBJ1-2; TRBD1 agrees at 7 bases. Trimming cost V 3 bases and J 8 bases; bases outside gene matches: 15. The CDR3 is made up of 16 amino acids. The germline V gene has CDR1 MNHEY and CDR2 SVGAGI. The CDR3 loop is CASSYPHRGGLGGYTF. DNA of the CDR3: TGTGCCAGCAGTTATCCCCACAGGGGAGGATTAGGGGGCTACACCTTC.

This rearrangement joins TRBV5-5 to TRBJ1-2; D is ambiguous. With 4 bases removed from V and 8 bases from J, the gap between germline ends came to 15 bases. The CDR3 has 13 residues. Germline loops: CDR1 SGHKS, CDR2 YYEKEE (reference sequence). CDR3 amino acids: CASSPPEFKGYTF. CDR3 nucleotide sequence: TGTGCCAGCAGCCCACCCGAGTTTAAGGGCTACACCTTC.

V and J are TRBV5-1 and TRBJ1-1; D may be TRBD1 (6 bases). V was shortened by 3 bases and J by 1 base, with 19 bases between the two germline ends. Looked up from germline, CDR1 is SGHRS and CDR2 is YFSETQ. This CDR3 spans 17 amino acids. The CDR3: CASSSLGGVTGNTEAFF. CDR3 DNA sequence: TGCGCCAGCAGCTCCTTAGGGGGGGTAACTGGGAACACTGAAGCTTTCTTT.

V and J are TRBV7-2 and TRBJ2-7; tentative D call: TRBD1 (5 bases). V lost 3 bases to trimming and J lost 1 base, with 19 bases between them. Germline CDR1 and CDR2: SGHTA and FQGNSA. The CDR3 runs to 17 residues. CDR3 sequence reads: CASSFEGTGASSYEQYF. The CDR3, as DNA: TGTGCCAGCAGCTTCGAAGGAACAGGCGCGTCATCCTACGAGCAGTACTTC. Complete variable domain (other parts from reference TRBV7-2 and TRBJ2-7): GAGVSQSPSNKVTEKGKDVELRCDPISGHTALYWYRQSLGQGLEFLIYFQGNSAPDKSGLPSDRFSAERTGGSVSTLTIQRTQQEDSAVYLCASSFEGTGASSYEQYFGPGTRLTVT.

This clone was seen only a few times. The chain is built from TRBV4-3 and TRBJ1-4; 9 bases line up with TRBD1. The germline CDR1 and CDR2 sequences are LGHNA and YSLEER. The CDR3 covers 18 residues. The ends lost 0 bases at V and 7 bases at J; junction bases unmatched: 12. The CDR3 DNA reads as TGCGCCAGCAGCCAAGAGCAGACTCCGGGACAGGGCGGTGAAAAACTGTTTTTT. Translation: CASSQEQTPGQGGEKLFF.

A single count supports this clone. This rearrangement joins TRBV27 to TRBJ2-2; TRBD1 matches 7 bases. V was clipped by 4 bases and J by 4 bases; unmatched bases: 9. This CDR3 is 16 amino acids long. The V gene's germline CDR1 is MNHEY and CDR2 SMNVEV (reference sequence). This CDR3 is CASSSMTGYSTGELFF. DNA of the CDR3: TGTGCCAGCAGTTCCATGACAGGGTATAGCACCGGGGAGCTGTTTTTT.

This chain connects TRBV7-2 to TRBJ2-1; weak D call: TRBD2 (6 bases). Per the germline V gene, CDR1 is SGHTA and CDR2 is FQGNSA. The CDR3 has 16 residues. V lost 1 base, J lost 5 bases, and 15 bases lay in between. The CDR3 sequence: CASSLGWGDPNNEQFF. The CDR3 coding sequence is TGTGCCAGCAGCTTAGGCTGGGGGGACCCTAACAATGAGCAGTTCTTC.

The genes are TRBV6-5 and TRBJ2-2, with 9 bases lining up with TRBD1. Looked up from germline, CDR1 is MNHEY and CDR2 is SVGAGI. The CDR3 is made up of 15 amino acids. The V segment lost 5 bases and the J segment 5 bases; nucleotides outside the gene matches: 6. CDR3 sequence (DNA): TGTGCCAGCAGTATCACAGGGGGCGCAACCGGGGAGCTGTTTTTT. Translating gives CASSITGGATGELFF.

This clone occurred once. The V and J genes are TRBV11-2 and TRBJ2-2, with D maybe TRBD1 (6 bases). V was cut by 1 base and J by 5 bases, with 11 bases left in between. Germline V lookup: CDR1 SGHAT, CDR2 FQNNGV. This CDR3 region has 15 residues. Here the CDR3 DNA reads TGTGCCAGCAGCTTAGGGACAGAGGGAACCGGGGAGCTGTTTTTT. It yields the protein CASSLGTEGTGELFF. Full variable domain (rest looked up from reference TRBV11-2 and TRBJ2-2): EAGVAQSPRYKIIEKRQSVAFWCNPISGHATLYWYQQILGQGPKLLIQFQNNGVVDDSQLPKDRFSAERLKGVDSTLKIQPAKLEDSAVYLCASSLGTEGTGELFFGEGSRLTVL.

The rearrangement joins TRBV6-5 to TRBJ2-7; D is perhaps TRBD2 (6 bases). The CDR3 consists of 15 residues. CDR1 and CDR2 from the germline V gene are MNHEY and SVGAGI. The ends were cut back, 6 bases at V and 1 base at J, with 16 bases in the middle. The CDR3 region is CASRPATGRSYEQYF. The CDR3 DNA reads as TGTGCCAGCAGGCCCGCTACCGGGAGATCCTACGAGCAGTACTTC.

This clone was seen only a few times. The rearrangement links TRBV5-5 to TRBJ2-5; possible D gene TRBD2, 5 bases. The CDR3 covers 14 residues. V was shortened by 4 bases and J by 4 bases, with 14 bases between the two germline ends. The germline V gene encodes CDR1 SGHKS and CDR2 YYEKEE (reference sequence). CDR3 in amino acids: CASSPVGIRETQYF. CDR3 coding DNA: TGTGCCAGCAGCCCAGTCGGGATTCGAGAGACCCAGTACTTC.

The chain couples TRBV5-1 to TRBJ1-6; TRBD1 agrees at 7 bases. The ends lost 8 bases at V and 5 bases at J; junction bases unmatched: 4. Germline V gene sequence: CDR1 SGHRS, CDR2 YFSETQ. The CDR3 covers 13 residues. In nucleotides, the CDR3 is TGCGCCAGTCGGGACAGACATAATTCACCCCTCCACTTT. It yields the protein CASRDRHNSPLHF.

This clone appeared once. The chain recombines TRBV6-5 with TRBJ1-1; no definite D call. The germline V gene encodes CDR1 MNHEY and CDR2 SVGAGI. The CDR3 is made up of 13 amino acids. V lost 6 bases and J lost 4, with 12 bases in between. CDR3 sequence reads: CASSRLFGTEAFF. CDR3 nucleotides: TGTGCCAGCAGCCGACTTTTTGGCACTGAAGCTTTCTTT.

This clone occurred a few times. The V call is TRBV19, the J call TRBJ2-6; D gene unclear. V was cut by 1 base and J by 4 bases, with 8 bases left in between. This CDR3 region has 15 residues. CDR1 and CDR2 from the germline V gene are LNHDA and SQIVND (reference sequence). CDR3 sequence: CASSIGGRGANVLTF. In nucleotides, the CDR3 is TGTGCCAGTAGTATAGGAGGTCGCGGGGCCAACGTCCTGACTTTC.

V is TRBV6-1 and J is TRBJ1-1; tentatively, D is TRBD1 (5 bases). Germline V lookup: CDR1 MNHNS, CDR2 SASEGT. The germline V and J ends were trimmed by 6 bases and 7 bases, with 12 bases remaining between them. The CDR3 is 12 amino acids. The CDR3 sequence is CASRRTGDEAFF. The CDR3 DNA reads as TGTGCCAGCAGGCGTACGGGGGATGAAGCTTTCTTT.

The DNA of the CDR3 is TGTGCCAGCAGCGTATATCCCCGGACAGATACGCAGTATTTT. Translated, it gives CASSVYPRTDTQYF. This chain links TRBV9 with TRBJ2-3, with D unresolved. CDR1 and CDR2 from the germline V gene are SGDLS and YYNGEE. The CDR3 has 14 amino acids. V dropped 1 base and J dropped 3 bases, with 9 bases sitting between them.

V and J are TRBV4-1 and TRBJ2-6; D possibly corresponds to TRBD2 (6 bases). This CDR3 comprises 17 residues. The germline gives CDR1 MGHRA, CDR2 YSYEKL. The ends were cut back, 4 bases at V and 8 bases at J, with 21 bases in the middle. The chain's CDR3 is CASSPGGRQAWTNVLTF. CDR3 nucleotides: TGCGCCAGCAGCCCCGGAGGGCGCCAGGCGTGGACCAACGTCCTGACTTTC.